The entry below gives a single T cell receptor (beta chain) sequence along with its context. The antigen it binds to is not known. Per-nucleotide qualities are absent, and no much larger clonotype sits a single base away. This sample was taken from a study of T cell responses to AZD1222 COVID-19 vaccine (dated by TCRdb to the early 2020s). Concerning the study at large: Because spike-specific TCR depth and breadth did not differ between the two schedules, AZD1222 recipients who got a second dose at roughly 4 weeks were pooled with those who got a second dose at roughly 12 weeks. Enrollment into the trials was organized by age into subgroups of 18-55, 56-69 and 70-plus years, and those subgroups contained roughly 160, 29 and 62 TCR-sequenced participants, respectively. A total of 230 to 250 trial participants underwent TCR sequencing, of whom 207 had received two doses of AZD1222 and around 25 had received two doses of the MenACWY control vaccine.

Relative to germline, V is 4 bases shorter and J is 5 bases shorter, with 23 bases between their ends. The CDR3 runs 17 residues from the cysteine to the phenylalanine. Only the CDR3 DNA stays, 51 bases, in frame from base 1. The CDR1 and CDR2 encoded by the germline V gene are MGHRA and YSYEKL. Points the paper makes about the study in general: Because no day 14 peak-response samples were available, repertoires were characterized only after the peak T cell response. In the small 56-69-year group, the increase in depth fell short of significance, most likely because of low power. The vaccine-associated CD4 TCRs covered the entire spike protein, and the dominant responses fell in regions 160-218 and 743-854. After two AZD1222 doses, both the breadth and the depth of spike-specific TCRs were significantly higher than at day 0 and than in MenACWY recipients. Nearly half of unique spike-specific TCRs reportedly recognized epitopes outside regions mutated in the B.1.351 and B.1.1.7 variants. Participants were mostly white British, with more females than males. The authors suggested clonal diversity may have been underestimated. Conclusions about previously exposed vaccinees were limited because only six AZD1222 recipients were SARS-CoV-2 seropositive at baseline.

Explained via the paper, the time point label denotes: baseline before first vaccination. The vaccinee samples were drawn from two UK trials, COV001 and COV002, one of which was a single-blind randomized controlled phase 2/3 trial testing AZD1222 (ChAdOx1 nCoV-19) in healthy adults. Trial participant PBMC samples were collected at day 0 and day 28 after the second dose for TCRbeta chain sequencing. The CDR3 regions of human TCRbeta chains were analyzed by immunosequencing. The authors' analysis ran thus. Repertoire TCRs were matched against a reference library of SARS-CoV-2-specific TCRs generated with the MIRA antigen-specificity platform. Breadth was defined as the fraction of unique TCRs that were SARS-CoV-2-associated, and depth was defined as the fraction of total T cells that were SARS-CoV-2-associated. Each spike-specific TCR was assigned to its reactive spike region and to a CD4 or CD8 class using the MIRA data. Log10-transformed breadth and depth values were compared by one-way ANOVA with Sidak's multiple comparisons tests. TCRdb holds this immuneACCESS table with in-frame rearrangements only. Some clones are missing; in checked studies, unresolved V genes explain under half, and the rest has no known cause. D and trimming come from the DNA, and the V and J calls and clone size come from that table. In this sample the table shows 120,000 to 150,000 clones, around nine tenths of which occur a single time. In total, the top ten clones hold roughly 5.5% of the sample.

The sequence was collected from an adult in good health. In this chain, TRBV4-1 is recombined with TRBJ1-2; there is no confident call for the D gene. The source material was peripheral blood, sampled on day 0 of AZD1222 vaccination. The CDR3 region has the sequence CASSRPTNSDLFYGYTF. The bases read TGCGCCAGCAGCCGTCCCACGAACTCGGATTTATTTTATGGCTACACCTTC.